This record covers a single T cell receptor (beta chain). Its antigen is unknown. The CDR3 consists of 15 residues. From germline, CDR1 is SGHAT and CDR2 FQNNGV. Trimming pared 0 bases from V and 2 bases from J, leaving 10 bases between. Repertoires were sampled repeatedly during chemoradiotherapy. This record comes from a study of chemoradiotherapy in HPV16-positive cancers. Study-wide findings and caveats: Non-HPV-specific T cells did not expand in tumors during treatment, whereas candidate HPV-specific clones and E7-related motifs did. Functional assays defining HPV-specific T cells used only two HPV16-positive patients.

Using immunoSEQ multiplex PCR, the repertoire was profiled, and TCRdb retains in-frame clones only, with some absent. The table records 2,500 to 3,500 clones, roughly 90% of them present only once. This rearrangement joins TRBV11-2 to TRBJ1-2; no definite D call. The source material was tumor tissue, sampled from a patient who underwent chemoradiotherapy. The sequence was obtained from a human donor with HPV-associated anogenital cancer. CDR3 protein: CASSLEGASNYGYTF. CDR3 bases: TGTGCCAGCAGCTTAGAGGGTGCCTCGAACTATGGCTACACCTTC.